Given below is one TCR beta chain in context. The antigen remains unidentified. Sequencing used immunoSEQ multiplex PCR; TCRdb keeps in-frame clones, though not all of them. The data show about 54,000 clones, with roughly 86% seen just once and approximately 1.2% held by the top ten. J was trimmed by 8 bases and V by 3 bases; bases with no gene match: 7. The CDR3 runs 16 residues. In germline, CDR1 is SEHNR, CDR2 FQNEAQ (reference sequence). The data derive from a study of OX40 agonist ivuxolimab in advanced cancers. Overall study: Patients' therapy was ivuxolimab, an antibody that acts as an agonist of OX40 (CD134). Dose-escalation patients had hepatocellular carcinoma, melanoma, renal cell or head and neck cancer. Treatment received earlier with anti-PD-1, anti-PD-L1 or anti-CTLA-4 agents was allowed, and under 50% had some. Study outcomes and limitations: Compared with CD4+, CD8+ T cells on average had more expanded clones.

Sequenced material: CD4+ or CD8+ T cells sorted from blood, taken in a trial of the OX40 agonist ivuxolimab. The chain recombines TRBV7-9 with TRBJ2-4, with TRBD2 matching over 13 bases. The receptor's source is an adult with an advanced solid tumor such as melanoma, head and neck, liver or kidney cancer. CDR3: CASSLTSGRRGDIQYF. The CDR3 bases are TGTGCCAGCAGCTTGACTAGCGGGAGGAGGGGAGACATTCAGTACTTC.